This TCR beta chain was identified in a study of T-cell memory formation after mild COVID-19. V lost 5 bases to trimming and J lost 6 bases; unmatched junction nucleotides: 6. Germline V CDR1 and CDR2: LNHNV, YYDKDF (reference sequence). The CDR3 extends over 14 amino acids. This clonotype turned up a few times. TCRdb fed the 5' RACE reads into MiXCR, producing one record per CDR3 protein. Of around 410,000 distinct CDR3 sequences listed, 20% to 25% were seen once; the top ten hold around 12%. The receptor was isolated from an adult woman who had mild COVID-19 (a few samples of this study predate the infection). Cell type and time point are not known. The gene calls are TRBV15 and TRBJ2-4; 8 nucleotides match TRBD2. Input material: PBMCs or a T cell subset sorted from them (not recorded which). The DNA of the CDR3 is TGTGCCACCAGCGGACTAGCAGGAGGAAACATTCAGTACTTC. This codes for CATSGLAGGNIQYF.